Below are 6 T cell receptor beta chains sequenced from a single sample in a study of cytomegalovirus exposure and HLA in healthy donors. PCR employed 60 Vbeta and 13 Jbeta primers. Generated by immunoSEQ multiplex PCR, the TCRdb table keeps only in-frame clones and is missing some. This table has tens of thousands of clones, about 77% appearing once. Material for sequencing was PBMCs. These receptors were collected from a female donor in good health and CMV-seronegative.

As for this clone: At one end, the junction sequence differs from germline, possibly due to a read error. Other DNA sequences within the sample encode an identical CDR3. The chain joins TRBV2 to TRBJ2-3, with D possibly matching TRBD2 (5 bases). The CDR3 has 14 amino acids. Germline V lookup: CDR1 SNHLY, CDR2 FYNNEI. CDR3 nucleotides: TGTGCCAGCAGCGAAGGACTGAGCACAGATACGCAGTATTTT. This encodes CASSEGLSTDTQYF.

This clone was detected once. V is TRBV27 and J is TRBJ1-1, with 7 bases identical to TRBD1. The germline V gene encodes CDR1 MNHEY and CDR2 SMNVEV (reference sequence). V dropped 4 bases and J dropped 1; count of bases not matched to a gene: 6. The CDR3 extends over 15 amino acids. CDR3 DNA sequence: TGTGCCAGCAGTTCGCGACAGGGTTCGAACACTGAAGCTTTCTTT. This codes for CASSSRQGSNTEAFF.

The genes are TRBV5-1 and TRBJ2-7, with 9 nucleotides matching TRBD1. The germline CDR1 and CDR2 sequences are SGHRS and YFSETQ. The CDR3 runs to 14 residues. Trimming removed 2 bases from V and 2 bases from J; junction bases left unmatched: 2. CDR3 loop: CASSFTGGAYEQYF. CDR3 DNA: TGCGCCAGCAGCTTTACAGGGGGCGCCTACGAGCAGTACTTC.

V gene TRBV27 combines with J gene TRBJ1-3; 7 positions match TRBD1. Per the germline V gene, CDR1 is MNHEY and CDR2 is SMNVEV (reference sequence). The CDR3 length is 16 residues. With 5 bases clipped from V and 8 bases from J, the junction kept 15 bases outside the gene matches. The CDR3 loop is CASSQNRGPTRDTIYF. CDR3 bases: TGTGCCAGCAGTCAGAACAGGGGACCCACTCGGGACACCATATATTTT.

The V call is TRBV7-9, the J call TRBJ2-3; no firm D call. Trimming took 5 bases from V and 2 from J, leaving 11 bases between them. The CDR3 spans 14 residues. Germline CDR1 and CDR2: SEHNR and FQNEAQ (reference sequence). CDR3 nucleotide sequence: TGTGCCAGCAGCCCCCTGGCCTTCACAGATACGCAGTATTTT. This translates into CASSPLAFTDTQYF.

This clone was recorded only once. This CDR3 is also generated by other DNA sequences in the sample. The chain recombines TRBV6-1 with TRBJ1-6, with D tentatively TRBD1 (5 bases). The CDR3 is 18 amino acids. Trimming took 4 bases from V and 4 from J, leaving 20 bases between them. The germline CDR1 and CDR2 sequences are MNHNS and SASEGT. CDR3 coding DNA: TGTGCCAGCAGTGCCGGCGGGGCCGGACTGACTTATAATTCACCCCTCCACTTT. Translation gives CASSAGGAGLTYNSPLHF.